These 31 T cell receptor beta chains were all obtained from the same sample, sequenced in a study of CD8+CD57+ T cells in acquired aplastic anemia. CDR3 and TCR beta VDJ profiling relied on a genomic DNA template. TCRdb re-called the reads with MiXCR, one entry per CDR3 protein. Found here are a few hundred thousand distinct CDR3 sequences, 30% to 40% of them singletons; the top ten hold around 1.1%. The sample consisted of sorted CD4+, CD8+, or CD8+CD57+ T cells (not recorded which) from PBMCs. These TCRs come from a human donor in good health, serving as a control.

This clonotype showed up many times. V is TRBV15 and J is TRBJ2-3, with 8 bases aligning to TRBD1. Germline V gene lookup returns CDR1 LNHNV and CDR2 YYDKDF (reference sequence). The V and J ends lost 1 base and 1 base, in that order; junction bases with no gene match: 1. The CDR3 is 15 residues long. The CDR3 DNA reads as TGTGCCACCAGCAGAGCGGACAGGGGCACAGATACGCAGTATTTT. It yields the protein CATSRADRGTDTQYF.

This clonotype appeared a single time. Sequence at one end of the junction differs from germline and may be a read error. The chain uses TRBV20-1 and TRBJ1-6; no definite D call. Germline V gene data show CDR1 as DFQATT and CDR2 as SNEGSKA (reference sequence). The CDR3 contains 14 residues. CDR3 sequence (DNA): TGCAGTGCTAGAGTCCCACCCTATAATTCGCCCCTCCACTTT. As protein: CSARVPPYNSPLHF.

This clonotype was recorded many times. CDR3 region: CSASSPGTHYGYTF. CDR3 nucleotides: TGCAGTGCTAGTTCTCCAGGGACGCACTATGGCTACACCTTC. The V call is TRBV20-1, the J call TRBJ1-2; a weak D match, TRBD1 (5 bases). Trimming removed 3 bases from V and 3 bases from J, with 14 bases in between. The germline CDR1 and CDR2 sequences are DFQATT and SNEGSKA (reference sequence). This CDR3 region has 14 residues.

This clonotype was observed a single time. A read error may explain this, as a much larger clone is one base away. This sequence joins TRBV2 and TRBJ2-3, with 8 bases lining up with TRBD2. Germline CDR1 SNHLY, CDR2 FYNNEI. After removal of 6 bases from V and 2 bases from J, the junction contained 10 bases not matched to a gene. The CDR3 has 16 residues. As DNA, the CDR3 is TGTGCCAGCAGGTCCGGGGCTAGCGGGTTCACAGATACGCAGTATTTT. It codes for CASRSGASGFTDTQYF.

As for this clonotype: A read error may account for a junction end that differs from germline. The CDR3 DNA reads TGTGCCAGCAGTGAACTTACAGGATATAGCAATCAGCCCCAGCATTTT. It specifies CASSELTGYSNQPQHF. The chain links TRBV10-3 to TRBJ1-5; possibly TRBD1 for D (5 bases). CDR3 size: 16 residues. Germline values: CDR1 ENHRY, CDR2 SYGVKD.

This clonotype was recorded many times. The J gene is TRBJ1-1, the V gene TRBV20-1, with D maybe TRBD1 (5 bases). The CDR3 runs 10 residues. Germline lookup yields CDR1 DFQATT and CDR2 SNEGSKA (reference sequence). In nucleotides, the CDR3 is TGCAAGTGTGGGGGCACTGAAGCTTTCTTT. Encoded protein: CKCGGTEAFF.

Worth noting for this clonotype: A much larger clonotype is one base distant, so this may be a read error. DNA for the CDR3: TGTGCCAGCAGCCTCGACAGGGGGCACGAGGCCCAGTACTTC. It specifies CASSLDRGHEAQYF. The V gene is TRBV7-2, the J gene TRBJ2-5, with 10 positions matching TRBD1. CDR1 is SGHTA and CDR2 is FQGNSA in the germline V gene. Trimming took 5 bases from V and 9 from J; bases not matched to a gene: 9. There are 14 residues in the CDR3.

This clonotype was detected ten times or more. The chain is built from TRBV12-3 or TRBV12-4 and TRBJ1-2; D is ambiguous. Trimming took off 7 bases at V and 8 bases at J, with 14 bases between the two ends. The CDR3 totals 12 residues. In nucleotides, the CDR3 is TGTGCCAGCACTTCCCAGGCGGGGGGCTACACCTTC. This translates into CASTSQAGGYTF.

This chain connects TRBV11-2 to TRBJ2-2; TRBD2 is a possible D gene (5 bases). Germline-derived CDR1 and CDR2 are SGHAT and FQNNGV. CDR3 length equals 15 residues. V was clipped by 7 bases and J by 1 base, with 13 bases between them. The CDR3 region is CASNPAGKNTGELFF. DNA for the CDR3: TGTGCCAGCAACCCGGCGGGCAAGAACACCGGGGAGCTGTTTTTT.

This clonotype was detected a few times. This rearrangement joins TRBV11-2 to TRBJ2-3, with TRBD2 identical over 15 bases. This CDR3 region has 16 residues. V was clipped by 5 bases and J by 4 bases; unmatched bases: 4. Germline CDR1 reads SGHAT; CDR2 reads FQNNGV. The CDR3 is CASSPGTSGRSDTQYF. In DNA form, the CDR3 reads TGTGCCAGCAGCCCCGGGACTAGCGGGAGGTCAGATACGCAGTATTTT. The full variable domain, rest sourced from reference TRBV11-2 and TRBJ2-3, is EAGVAQSPRYKIIEKRQSVAFWCNPISGHATLYWYQQILGQGPKLLIQFQNNGVVDDSQLPKDRFSAERLKGVDSTLKIQPAKLEDSAVYLCASSPGTSGRSDTQYFGPGTRLTVL.

Here the CDR3 DNA reads TGTGCCAGCAGCCTCCGGACAGGGGGCGTGGACGAGCAGTACTTC. It codes for CASSLRTGGVDEQYF. This chain joins TRBV5-6 and TRBJ2-7, with 11 bases aligning to TRBD1. V lost 4 bases and J lost 5; bases outside the gene matches: 8. The CDR3 is 15 residues long. Germline V gives CDR1 SGHDT, CDR2 YYEEEE.

At least ten counts were recorded for this clonotype. The V call is TRBV5-1, the J call TRBJ2-7; 9 nucleotides align to TRBD1. The CDR3 length is 14 residues. Germline CDR1 SGHRS, CDR2 YFSETQ. J lost 4 bases, V lost 0 bases, and 2 bases had no gene match. CDR3 nucleotides: TGCGCCAGCAGCTTGGGGACAGGGGAGTACGAGCAGTACTTC. This sequence encodes CASSLGTGEYEQYF.

This clonotype was seen many times. V gene TRBV19 combines with J gene TRBJ2-1, with D possibly matching TRBD1 (5 bases). Looked up from germline, CDR1 is LNHDA and CDR2 is SQIVND (reference sequence). The CDR3 has 14 residues. V lost 7 bases, J lost 4 bases, and 14 bases lay in between. CDR3 DNA: TGTGCCAGTACTCACAGGAACCGATACAATGAGCAGTTCTTC. It specifies CASTHRNRYNEQFF.

The rearrangement links TRBV5-1 to TRBJ2-1, with TRBD1 identical over 10 bases. V was clipped by 0 bases and J by 8 bases; unmatched bases: 11. This CDR3 comprises 17 residues. CDR1 and CDR2 from the germline V gene are SGHRS and YFSETQ. The CDR3 reads CASSLGPGQGLGDEQFF. The CDR3 DNA reads TGCGCCAGCAGCTTGGGACCGGGACAGGGGTTAGGCGATGAGCAGTTCTTC.

This clonotype was found once. This chain links TRBV5-1 with TRBJ2-1, with 8 bases aligning to TRBD2. The CDR3 has 16 residues. Germline V lookup: CDR1 SGHRS, CDR2 YFSETQ. The trim removed 0 bases at V and 4 bases at J, leaving 6 bases unmatched. The CDR3 DNA is TGCGCCAGCAGCTTGGGGTCCGGGGGGGAGTACAATGAGCAGTTCTTC. It translates to CASSLGSGGEYNEQFF.

Turning to this clonotype: A much larger clone lies one base from this, so it may be a read error. The gene calls are TRBV7-8 and TRBJ1-3; D is perhaps TRBD1 (6 bases). The CDR3 length is 15 residues. The V gene's germline CDR1 is SGHVS and CDR2 FQNEAQ. The CDR3 DNA reads TGTGCCAGCAGCTTACTGGACAGCGCTGGAAGCACCATATATTTT. Residues: CASSLLDSAGSTIYF. The full variable domain, in which reference TRBV7-8 and TRBJ1-3 provide the parts outside the CDR3, is GAGVSQSPRYKVAKRGQDVALRCDPISGHVSLFWYQQALGQGPEFLTYFQNEAQLDKSGLPSDRFFAERPEGSVSTLKIQRTQQEDSAVYLCASSLLDSAGSTIYFGEGSWLTVV.

Comments on this clonotype: A read error is possible here, since a much larger clone lies one base away. The J gene is TRBJ2-3, the V gene TRBV7-8; D may correspond to TRBD1 or TRBD2 (7 bases each). Per germline, CDR1 SGHVS and CDR2 FQNEAQ. This CDR3 spans 14 amino acids. V lost 3 bases to trimming and J lost 6 bases, with 13 bases between them. Here the CDR3 reads CASSLTGRGDTQYF. The CDR3, as DNA: TGTGCCAGCAGCTTGACAGGGAGGGGGGATACGCAGTATTTT.

The chain links TRBV30 to TRBJ2-7; 10 bases are a match to TRBD2. The V and J ends lost 2 bases and 4 bases, in that order; junction bases with no gene match: 5. The CDR3 covers 14 residues. Germline assignment: CDR1 GTSNPN and CDR2 SVGIG (reference sequence). CDR3 coding DNA: TGTGCCTGGAGTTGGTCTAGCGGGAGTTACGAGCAGTACTTC. The encoded protein is CAWSWSSGSYEQYF.

Details on this clonotype: The conserved closing phenylalanine or tryptophan is absent in this CDR3, likely reflecting a read error. The rearrangement joins TRBV29-1 to TRBJ2-7; D is possibly TRBD1 (7 bases). V dropped 8 bases and J dropped 3 bases, with 23 bases sitting between them. The germline V gene has CDR1 SQVTM and CDR2 ANQGSEA. The CDR3 length is 15 residues. The CDR3 sequence: CSSRGSGRDSYEQYS. Written as DNA, the CDR3 is TGCAGCTCACGGGGATCCGGGCGGGACAGCTACGAGCAGTACTCC.

The chain combines TRBV12-5 with TRBJ2-7; tentatively, D is TRBD1 (5 bases). V lost 5 bases and J lost 7, with 21 bases in between. CDR3 length equals 15 residues. Germline lookup yields CDR1 LGHNT and CDR2 FRNRAP. The CDR3 loop is CASGPQGKPVWEQYF. CDR3 nucleotides: TGTGCTAGTGGTCCTCAGGGCAAACCCGTTTGGGAGCAGTACTTC.

This clonotype has at least ten counts. V usage is TRBV2 and J usage is TRBJ2-1; D possibly corresponds to TRBD2 (6 bases). The CDR3 extends over 15 amino acids. Germline-derived CDR1 and CDR2 are SNHLY and FYNNEI. With 3 bases removed from V and 6 bases from J, the gap between germline ends came to 15 bases. In DNA, the CDR3 is TGTGCCAGCAGTGAGCGGGGAGCACGAATCAATGAGCAGTTCTTC. Translated, it gives CASSERGARINEQFF.

This clonotype was picked up one time. A single base separates this from a much larger clone, so it may be a read error. This chain uses TRBV5-1 with TRBJ2-5; TRBD2 matches at 12 bases. The CDR3 length is 17 residues. CDR1 and CDR2 from the germline V gene are SGHRS and YFSETQ. The DNA of the CDR3 is TGCGCCAGCAGCTTGGAACTAGCGGGAGGATACCAAGAGACCCAGTGCTTC. As protein: CASSLELAGGYQETQCF.

This clonotype was detected ten times or more. This chain uses TRBV19 with TRBJ2-3, with D uncertain. Looked up from germline, CDR1 is LNHDA and CDR2 is SQIVND (reference sequence). The CDR3 spans 13 residues. Trimming removed 3 bases at V and 1 base at J, with 5 bases between. The CDR3 nucleotides read TGTGCCAGTAGTATGGTTCGCACAGATACGCAGTATTTT. Translated: CASSMVRTDTQYF.

This clonotype has at least ten counts. This chain connects TRBV20-1 to TRBJ2-1, with 8 bases identical to TRBD2. Per germline, CDR1 DFQATT and CDR2 SNEGSKA (reference sequence). Trimming removed 1 base from V and 6 bases from J; junction bases left unmatched: 14. This CDR3 contains 17 residues. The CDR3 loop reads CSARGPQLAARANEQFF. In DNA form, the CDR3 reads TGCAGTGCTAGAGGCCCACAACTAGCGGCTAGAGCCAATGAGCAGTTCTTC.

V and J are TRBV5-4 and TRBJ1-1; D may be TRBD1 (6 bases). Germline CDR1 and CDR2: SGHNT and YYREEE (reference sequence). Trimming stripped 3 bases from V and 4 bases from J, with 13 bases between. This CDR3 spans 14 amino acids. The CDR3 sequence: CASSSRTAGTEAFF. The CDR3 region has the DNA TGTGCCAGCAGCTCTCGGACAGCTGGCACTGAAGCTTTCTTT.

The count of this clonotype is one. V is TRBV5-1 and J is TRBJ1-1; TRBD1 agrees at 7 bases. Germline CDR1 SGHRS, CDR2 YFSETQ. The junction had 6 bases not matched to a gene; V was cut back by 1 base and J by 3 bases. CDR3 length: 15 amino acids. The CDR3 sequence is CASSLSGTGDTEAFF. The CDR3 coding sequence is TGCGCCAGCAGCTTGTCGGGCACAGGGGACACTGAAGCTTTCTTT.

In its sample, this clonotype was seen a few times. The chain is built from TRBV20-1 and TRBJ1-5, with 7 positions matching TRBD1. Germline CDR1 reads DFQATT; CDR2 reads SNEGSKA (reference sequence). The CDR3 consists of 15 residues. V was pared by 2 bases and J by 1 base, with 5 bases of the junction left unmatched. CDR3: CSARSQGLSNQPQHF. The CDR3 DNA follows: TGCAGTGCTAGATCACAGGGGTTAAGCAATCAGCCCCAGCATTTT.

This clonotype was seen at least ten times. J is TRBJ2-7 and V is TRBV19; D uncertain. Trimming left V 8 bases short and J 3 bases short, with 8 bases between. Per germline, CDR1 LNHDA and CDR2 SQIVND (reference sequence). This CDR3 comprises 11 residues. CDR3 nucleotide sequence: TGTGCCAGTGGTGAGGACTACGAGCAGTACTTC. Its protein product is CASGEDYEQYF.

The chain links TRBV7-3 to TRBJ1-5, with D maybe TRBD1 (6 bases). V was clipped by 5 bases and J by 4 bases, with 15 bases between them. The CDR3 is 15 amino acids. The V gene's germline CDR1 is SGHTA and CDR2 FQGTGA. The CDR3 reads CASSVNRVLNQPQHF. DNA for the CDR3: TGTGCCAGCAGCGTTAACAGGGTACTTAATCAGCCCCAGCATTTT.

In regard to this clonotype: A read error may be the cause here, since a much bigger clone is one base away. The J gene is TRBJ1-5, the V gene TRBV2, with 7 bases aligning to TRBD1. V gave up 7 bases and J gave up 7 bases; unmatched junction bases: 7. There are 13 residues in the CDR3. Germline lookup yields CDR1 SNHLY and CDR2 FYNNEI. CDR3 residues: CASTGEQGQPQHF. The CDR3 nucleotides read TGTGCCAGCACGGGCGAACAGGGGCAGCCCCAGCATTTT. The whole variable domain, filled in from reference TRBV2 and TRBJ1-5, reads EPEVTQTPSHQVTQMGQEVILRCVPISNHLYFYWYRQILGQKVEFLVSFYNNEISEKSEIFDDQFSVERPDGSNFTLKIRSTKLEDSAMYFCASTGEQGQPQHFGDGTRLSIL.

The gene calls are TRBV2 and TRBJ2-1; 8 bases agree with TRBD2. The CDR3 has 15 residues. V was pared by 9 bases and J by 12 bases, with 19 bases of the junction left unmatched. Germline CDR1 and CDR2: SNHLY and FYNNEI. CDR3 residues: CARQLRRGDPGPQFF. The CDR3 bases are TGTGCCAGACAATTAAGGCGGGGGGACCCCGGACCGCAGTTCTTC.